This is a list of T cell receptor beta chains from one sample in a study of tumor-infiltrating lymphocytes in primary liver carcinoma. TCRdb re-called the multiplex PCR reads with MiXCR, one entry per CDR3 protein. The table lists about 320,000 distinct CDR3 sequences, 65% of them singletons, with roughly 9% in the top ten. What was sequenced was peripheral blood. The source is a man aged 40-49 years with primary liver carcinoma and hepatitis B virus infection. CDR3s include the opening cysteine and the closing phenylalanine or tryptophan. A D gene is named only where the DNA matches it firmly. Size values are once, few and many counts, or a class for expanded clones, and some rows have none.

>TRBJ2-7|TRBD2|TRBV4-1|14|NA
CASSSPGRASEQYF
TGCGCCAGCAGCTCCCCCGGGAGGGCGTCCGAGCAGTACTTC
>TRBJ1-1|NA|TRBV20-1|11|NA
CSVSGHVEAFF
TGCAGCGTGTCTGGACACGTAGAAGCTTTCTTT
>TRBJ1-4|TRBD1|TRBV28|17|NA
CASSLLGTGGLHEKLFF
TGTGCCAGCAGTTTATTGGGGACAGGGGGGCTGCATGAAAAACTGTTTTTT
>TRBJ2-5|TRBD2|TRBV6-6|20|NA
CASSLPGTSRMGGSQETQYF
TGTGCCAGCAGTTTGCCCGGGACTAGCAGGATGGGGGGGTCCCAAGAGACCCAGTACTTC
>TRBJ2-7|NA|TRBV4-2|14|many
CASSQDPGDYEQYF
TGTGCCAGCAGCCAAGATCCAGGGGACTACGAGCAGTACTTC
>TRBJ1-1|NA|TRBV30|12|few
CAWSVLLAEAFF
TGTGCCTGGAGTGTCCTCTTGGCTGAAGCTTTCTTT
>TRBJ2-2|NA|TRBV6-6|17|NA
CASSSGLTATFTGELFF
TGTGCCAGCAGCTCTGGACTAACTGCTACCTTCACCGGGGAGCTGTTTTTT
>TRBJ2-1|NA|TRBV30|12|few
CAWSSDHNEQFF
TGTGCCTGGAGTAGCGACCACAATGAGCAGTTCTTC
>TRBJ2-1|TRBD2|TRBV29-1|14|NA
CSVDAHGAGNEQFF
TGCAGCGTTGATGCGCATGGAGCGGGAAATGAGCAGTTCTTC
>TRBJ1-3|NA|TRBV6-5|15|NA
CASSLTESSGNSIYF
TGTGCCAGCAGTTTAACAGAGAGCTCTGGAAACAGCATATATTTT
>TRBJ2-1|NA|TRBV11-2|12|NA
CASSIGLGEQFF
TGTGCCAGCAGCATCGGGCTCGGTGAGCAGTTCTTC
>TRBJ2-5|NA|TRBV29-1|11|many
CSVDRVETQYF
TGCAGCGTTGACAGGGTAGAGACCCAGTACTTC
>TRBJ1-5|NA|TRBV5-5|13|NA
CASSLFLSQPQHF
TGTGCCAGCAGCTTGTTTTTGAGTCAGCCCCAGCATTTT
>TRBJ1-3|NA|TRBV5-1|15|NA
CASSRLWGEGNTIYF
TGCGCCAGCAGCCGACTCTGGGGCGAGGGAAACACCATATATTTT
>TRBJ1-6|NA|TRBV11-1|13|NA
CASSRTLVSSLCF
TGTGCCAGCAGCCGGACACTGGTTTCATCCCTCTGCTTT
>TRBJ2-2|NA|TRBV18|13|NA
CASSPLATGELFF
TGTGCCAGCTCACCACTAGCAACCGGGGAGCTGTTTTTT
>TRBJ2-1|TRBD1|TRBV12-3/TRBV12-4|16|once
CASSPQGALMVHEQFF
TGTGCCAGCAGCCCCCAGGGGGCGCTGATGGTCCATGAGCAGTTCTTC
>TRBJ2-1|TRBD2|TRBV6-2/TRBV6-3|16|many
CASSPLAGASYNEQFF
TGTGCCAGCAGTCCCCTAGCGGGAGCATCCTACAATGAGCAGTTCTTC
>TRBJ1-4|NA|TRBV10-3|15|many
CAISNGGTTNEKLFF
TGTGCCATCTCGAATGGGGGTACAACTAATGAAAAACTGTTTTTT
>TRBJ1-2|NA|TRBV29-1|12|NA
CSVRATNYGYIF
TGCAGCGTTAGGGCGACTAACTACGGCTACATCTTC
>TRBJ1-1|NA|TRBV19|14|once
CASGPGMLMTEAVF
TGTGCCAGTGGGCCAGGGATGCTCATGACTGAAGCTGTCTTT
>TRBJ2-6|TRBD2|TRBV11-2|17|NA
CASTSLAVLYGANVLTF
TGTGCCAGCACCTCGCTAGCGGTTCTCTATGGGGCCAACGTCCTGACTTTC
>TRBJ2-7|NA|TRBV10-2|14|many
CASSELGTLHEQYF
TGCGCCAGCAGTGAGTTGGGAACCCTTCACGAGCAGTACTTC
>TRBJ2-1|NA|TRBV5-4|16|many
CASSLEPSGRDNEQFF
TGTGCCAGCAGCTTGGAACCCAGCGGGCGTGACAATGAGCAGTTCTTC
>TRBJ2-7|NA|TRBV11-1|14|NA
CVSSLDRTEKEQYF
TGTGTCAGCAGCTTAGACAGAACAGAAAAGGAGCAGTACTTC
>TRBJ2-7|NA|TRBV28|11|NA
CASSFGSFCTF
TGTGCCAGCAGTTTCGGGTCTTTTTGCACCTTC
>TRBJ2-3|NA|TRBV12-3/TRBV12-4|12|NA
CASRGSTDTQYF
TGTGCCAGCCGAGGTTCTACAGATACGCAGTATTTT
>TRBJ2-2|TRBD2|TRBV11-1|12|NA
CASSLEGGELSF
TGTGCCAGCAGCTTAGAGGGAGGGGAGTTGTCTTTT
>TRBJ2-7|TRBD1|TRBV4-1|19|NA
CASSPRTGGSASASYEQYF
TGCGCCAGCAGCCCCAGGACAGGGGGTTCAGCGTCAGCCTCCTACGAGCAGTACTTC
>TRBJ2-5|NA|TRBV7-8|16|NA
CASSRRVGTSQETQYF
TGTGCCAGCAGCCGCAGGGTGGGAACTAGCCAAGAGACCCAGTACTTC
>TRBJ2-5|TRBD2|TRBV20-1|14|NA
CSARVSGRRETQYF
TGCAGTGCTAGGGTTAGCGGGAGAAGGGAGACCCAGTACTTC
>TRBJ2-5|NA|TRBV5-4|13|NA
CAGSFKGEETQYF
TGTGCCGGCAGCTTTAAGGGAGAAGAGACCCAGTACTTC
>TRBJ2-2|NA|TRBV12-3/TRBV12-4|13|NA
CASSLMNTGEPFF
TGTGCCAGCAGTTTGATGAACACCGGGGAGCCGTTTTTT
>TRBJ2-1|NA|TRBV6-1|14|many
CASSEALRQGPEFF
TGTGCCAGCAGTGAAGCGCTAAGACAAGGACCCGAGTTCTTC
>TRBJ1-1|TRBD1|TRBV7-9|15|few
CASSVLQGANTEAFF
TGTGCCAGCAGCGTCCTACAGGGGGCAAACACTGAAGCTTTCTTT
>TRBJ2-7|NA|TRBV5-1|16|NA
CASSLTSGDRTYEQYF
TGCGCCAGCAGCTTGACTTCAGGGGATCGGACCTACGAGCAGTATTTC
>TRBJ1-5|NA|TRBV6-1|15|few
CASSERGIAQGSQHF
TGTGCCAGCAGTGAAAGGGGGATAGCCCAGGGGTCCCAGCATTTT
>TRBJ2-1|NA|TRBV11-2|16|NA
CASSLGSWGACNEQFF
TGTGCCAGCAGCTTAGGCAGCTGGGGGGCCTGCAATGAGCAGTTCTTC
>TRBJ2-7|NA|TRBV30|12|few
CAWSAGGYEQYF
TGTGCCTGGAGCGCGGGCGGCTACGAGCAGTACTTC
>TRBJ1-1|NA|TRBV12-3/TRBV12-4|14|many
CASSIGTGGTEAFF
TGTGCCAGCAGTATCGGGACCGGGGGGACTGAAGCTTTCTTT
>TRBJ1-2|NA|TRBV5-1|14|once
CACSPWTRDDGYTF
TGCGCCTGCAGCCCTTGGACAAGGGACGATGGCTACACCTTC
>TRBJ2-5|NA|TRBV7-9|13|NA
CASSPQTASAQYF
TGTGCCAGCAGCCCACAAACCGCAAGTGCCCAGTACTTC
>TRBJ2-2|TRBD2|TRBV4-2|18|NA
CASSQNRTSGRGTGELFF
TGTGCCAGCAGCCAAAATCGGACTAGCGGGAGGGGTACCGGGGAGCTGTTTTTT
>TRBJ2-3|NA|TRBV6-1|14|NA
CVSSSRSLPDTQYF
TGTGTCAGCAGTTCCCGGAGCCTCCCAGATACGCAGTATTTT
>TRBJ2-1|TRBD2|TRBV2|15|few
CASTLSGRTYNEQFF
TGTGCCAGCACCCTTAGCGGGAGGACCTACAATGAGCAGTTCTTC
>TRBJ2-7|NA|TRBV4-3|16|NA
CASSQDRPEQGYEQYF
TGCGCCAGCAGCCAAGATAGGCCGGAACAGGGCTACGAGCAGTACTTC
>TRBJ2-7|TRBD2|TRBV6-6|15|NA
CASSSASGRRYEHYF
TGTGCCAGCAGTTCCGCTAGCGGGAGACGCTACGAGCACTACTTC
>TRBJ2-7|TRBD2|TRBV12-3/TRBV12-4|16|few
CASSLSVGTSSYEQYF
TGTGCCAGCAGTCTCTCTGTCGGGACTAGTTCGTACGAGCAGTACTTC
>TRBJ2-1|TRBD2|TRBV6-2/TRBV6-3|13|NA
CASKPGLAGRQFF
TGTGCCAGCAAACCGGGACTAGCTGGGAGGCAGTTCTTC
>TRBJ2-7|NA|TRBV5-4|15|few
CASSSPQVSSYEQYF
TGTGCCAGCAGCTCGCCACAGGTTAGCTCCTACGAGCAGTACTTC
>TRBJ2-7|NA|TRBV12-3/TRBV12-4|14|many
CASSFSPTSGEQYF
TGTGCCAGCAGTTTTTCCCCGACTTCCGGGGAGCAGTACTTC